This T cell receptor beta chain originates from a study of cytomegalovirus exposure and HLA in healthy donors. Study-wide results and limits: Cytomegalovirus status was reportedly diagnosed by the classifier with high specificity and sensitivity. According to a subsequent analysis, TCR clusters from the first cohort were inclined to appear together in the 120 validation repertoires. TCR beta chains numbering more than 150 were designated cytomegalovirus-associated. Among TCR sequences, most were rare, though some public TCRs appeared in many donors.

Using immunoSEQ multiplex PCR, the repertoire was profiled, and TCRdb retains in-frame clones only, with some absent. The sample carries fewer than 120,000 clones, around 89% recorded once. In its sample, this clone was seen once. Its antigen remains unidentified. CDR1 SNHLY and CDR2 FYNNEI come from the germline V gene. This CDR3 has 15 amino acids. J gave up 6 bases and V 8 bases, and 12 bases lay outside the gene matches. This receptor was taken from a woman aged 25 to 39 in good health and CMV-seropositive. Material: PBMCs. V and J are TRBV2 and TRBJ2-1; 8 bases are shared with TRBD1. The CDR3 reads CASLDSGQVTNEQFF. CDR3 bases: TGTGCCAGCTTAGACTCGGGACAGGTGACCAATGAGCAGTTCTTC.